This TCR beta chain was captured in a study of blood T cell repertoires in COVID-19. Background on the study: Samples representing acute and convalescent COVID-19 were sourced from the United States, Italy and Spain. Sample material is recorded as cDNA or gDNA derived from T cells, B-cell-depleted T cells, or PBMCs.

In the study's own analysis: Reference gene primer amplification gave estimated nucleated cell counts. TCRdb's table, derived via immunoSEQ multiplex PCR, lists solely in-frame clones and lacks some. For V, J and clone size, that table is used; D and trimming come from the DNA. In the table there are 130,000 to 150,000 clones, roughly 80% of which are singletons. The CDR3 runs 17 residues. Germline V CDR1 and CDR2: SGHTA, FQGNSA. The V gene end was trimmed by 1 base and the J gene end by 6 bases; junction bases not matched to a gene: 12. J is TRBJ2-1 and V is TRBV7-2, with 7 bases that match TRBD1. The sequenced sample was peripheral blood. The source is a woman in her thirties or forties with active or convalescent COVID-19. The chain's CDR3 is CASSLVPGQGVANEQFF. CDR3 coding DNA: TGTGCCAGCAGCTTAGTCCCGGGGCAGGGGGTAGCCAATGAGCAGTTCTTC.